Following are 30 T cell receptor beta chains from one sample sequenced in a study of molecular identifiers for immune sequencing clone quantification. TCRdb reprocessed the PCR reads via MiXCR and lists one record per CDR3 protein. In the table there are a few hundred thousand distinct CDR3 sequences, under 25% of which are singletons. The sequenced material came from naive CD8+ T cells from blood, with Jurkat cell RNA spiked in. As for subset: FACS-sorted CD8+CD4-CCR7+CD45RA+ naive T cells. The receptors shown here come from a human donor in good health. Some libraries in this study had Jurkat cell RNA spiked in.

This clonotype was picked up a small number of times. The chain couples TRBV9 to TRBJ2-5; a weak D match, TRBD1 (5 bases). Germline V gene lookup returns CDR1 SGDLS and CDR2 YYNGEE. Trimming removed 0 bases from V and 0 bases from J, with 9 bases in between. The CDR3 is 15 amino acids. The CDR3 DNA follows: TGTGCCAGCAGCGTAGAGACAGCGTACCAAGAGACCCAGTACTTC. This gives the protein CASSVETAYQETQYF.

The chain has TRBV19 and TRBJ2-7; D may be TRBD1 (7 bases). Germline loops: CDR1 LNHDA, CDR2 SQIVND (reference sequence). With 3 bases removed from V and 3 bases from J, the gap between germline ends came to 15 bases. The CDR3 is 15 amino acids. The CDR3 DNA reads TGTGCCAGTAGTATGTGGGCAGGGGGGATCTACGAGCAGTACTTC. Translating it yields CASSMWAGGIYEQYF.

The chain recombines TRBV11-2 with TRBJ2-1; D unclear. V lost 5 bases, J lost 6 bases, and 20 bases lay in between. This CDR3 comprises 16 residues. CDR1 and CDR2 from the germline V gene are SGHAT and FQNNGV. The CDR3 DNA sequence: TGTGCCAGCAGCCCCTCCGGGTCCCGCTACCGCAATGAGCAGTTCTTC. Protein product: CASSPSGSRYRNEQFF.

The chain employs TRBV14 and TRBJ2-7; 10 nucleotides agree with TRBD2. Germline assignment: CDR1 SGHDN and CDR2 FVKESK. This CDR3 has 14 amino acids. Trimming cost V 1 base and J 6 bases; bases outside gene matches: 3. In DNA form, the CDR3 reads TGTGCCAGCAGCCAAGTCCGGACTAGCGGCGAGCAGTACTTC. This encodes CASSQVRTSGEQYF.

To note about this clonotype: A much bigger clone sits one base away, suggesting this may be a read error. The chain uses TRBV9 and TRBJ2-3, with a possible D match to TRBD1 (5 bases). The CDR3 is 15 residues long. Germline CDR1 is SGDLS and CDR2 is YYNGEE. In nucleotides, the CDR3 is TGTGCCAGCAGCGTAGCTGGGGCAACCACAAATACGCAGTATTTT. Amino acids: CASSVAGATTNTQYF.

The V and J genes are TRBV6-2 or TRBV6-3 and TRBJ2-3; D ambiguous. Germline values: CDR1 MNHEY, CDR2 SVGEGT. The CDR3 is made up of 15 amino acids. The V end was cut by 3 bases, the J end by 2 bases, with 12 bases between. The chain's CDR3 is CASSYGQFNTDTQYF. CDR3 DNA sequence: TGTGCCAGCAGTTATGGCCAGTTCAACACAGATACGCAGTATTTT.

Notes on this clonotype: This sequence may be a read error, since a much larger clone differs from it by one base. The chain joins TRBV20-1 to TRBJ2-7; no clear D gene. CDR1 and CDR2 from the germline V gene are DFQATT and SNEGSKA (reference sequence). Trimming cost V 4 bases and J 0 bases, with 13 bases left between them. This CDR3 has 14 residues. The CDR3 sequence: CSANGVQSSYEQYF. Written as DNA, the CDR3 is TGCAGTGCTAACGGAGTGCAGAGCTCCTACGAGCAGTACTTC.

This clonotype was counted at least ten times. This chain connects TRBV5-5 to TRBJ1-2; D might be TRBD1 (5 bases). The CDR3 is 14 amino acids. CDR1 SGHKS and CDR2 YYEKEE come from the germline V gene (reference sequence). Trimming removed 1 base from V and 6 bases from J, with 13 bases in between. CDR3 in DNA: TGTGCCAGCAGCTTGTGGGGACCAACGAATGGCTACACCTTC. Amino acid sequence: CASSLWGPTNGYTF.

This chain connects TRBV30 to TRBJ2-7, with TRBD2 identical over 14 bases. Germline CDR1 reads GTSNPN; CDR2 reads SVGIG (reference sequence). This CDR3 has 18 amino acids. V dropped 3 bases and J dropped 2; count of bases not matched to a gene: 12. CDR3 in DNA: TGTGCCTGGAGACCGGGACTAGCGGGAGAAGGGGTCACCTACGAGCAGTACTTC. Its protein is CAWRPGLAGEGVTYEQYF.

This clonotype has at least ten counts. The V gene is TRBV13, the J gene TRBJ2-1, with D maybe TRBD1 (6 bases). The V end lost 4 bases, the J end lost 9 bases, and 22 bases lay between the germline ends. The CDR3 totals 16 residues. Germline V CDR1 and CDR2: PRHDT, FYEKMQ (reference sequence). The CDR3 DNA reads TGTGCCAGCAGCTATACCGGGACAACAAGCCACGGTGAGCAGTTCTTC. The encoded protein is CASSYTGTTSHGEQFF.

Details on this clonotype: A much larger clone lies a single base off, so this may be a read error. This CDR3 reads CASSLRSYERYF. Here the CDR3 DNA reads TGTGCCAGCAGCTTACGAAGTTACGAGCGGTACTTC. The chain is built from TRBV7-9 and TRBJ2-7; no clear D gene. Germline CDR1 reads SEHNR; CDR2 reads FQNEAQ (reference sequence). CDR3 length equals 12 residues.

Comment on this clonotype: A read error may explain this, as a much larger clone is one base away. This sequence joins TRBV13 and TRBJ2-7; D may match TRBD1 or TRBD2 (6 bases each). CDR3 length equals 15 residues. Trimming took off 6 bases at V and 6 bases at J, with 21 bases between the two ends. Germline V gene lookup returns CDR1 PRHDT and CDR2 FYEKMQ (reference sequence). This CDR3 is CASSIIGQGRLEQYF. For the CDR3, the DNA is TGTGCCAGCAGTATAATAGGCCAGGGGAGGCTCGAGCAGTACTTC.

With respect to this clonotype: The CDR3 does not end in the conserved phenylalanine or tryptophan, so this is likely a read error. The chain employs TRBV5-4 and TRBJ2-5; D gene unclear. CDR3 size: 13 residues. The V gene lost 6 bases and the J gene lost 0 bases, with 9 bases spanning the gap. CDR1 is SGHNT, CDR2 YYREEE, per germline (reference sequence). The CDR3 region has the DNA TGTGCCAGCAAGGTACCGAACCAAGAGACCCAGTACCTC. Translated, it gives CASKVPNQETQYL.

For this clonotype: One end of the junction fails to match germline, which may point to a read error. The chain uses TRBV5-1 and TRBJ2-7; either TRBD1 or TRBD2 may supply D (5 bases each). The CDR3 sequence is 13 residues long. Germline assignment: CDR1 SGHRS and CDR2 YFSETQ. The DNA for the CDR3 is TGCGCCAGCAGCCTGGAGGACAACTACGGGCAGTACTTC. Translated, it gives CASSLEDNYGQYF. Supplemented by reference TRBV5-1 and TRBJ2-7, the full variable domain reads KAGVTQTPRYLIKTRGQQVTLSCSPISGHRSVSWYQQTPGQGLQFLFEYFSETQRNKGNFPGRFSGRQFSNSRSEMNVSTLELGDSALYLCASSLEDNYGQYFGPGTRLTVT.

The chain links TRBV3-1 to TRBJ2-7; D remains ambiguous. Germline V gene sequence: CDR1 LGHDT, CDR2 YNNKEL (reference sequence). The V end lost 2 bases, the J end lost 6 bases, and 11 bases lay between the germline ends. CDR3 length equals 13 residues. The CDR3 DNA reads as TGTGCCAGCAGCCAAATACGGCAGGCCGAGCAGTACTTC. Residues: CASSQIRQAEQYF.

A word on this clonotype: This may arise from a read error, as a much more abundant clone is one base away. The chain has TRBV13 and TRBJ1-4; D gene uncertain. This CDR3 comprises 12 residues. Between the trimmed V and J ends, which lost 9 bases and 4 bases, there was a span of 9 bases. Germline-derived CDR1 and CDR2 are PRHDT and FYEKMQ (reference sequence). The CDR3 coding sequence is TGTGCCAGGAGCAACGGTAATGAAAAACTGTTTTTT. This sequence encodes CARSNGNEKLFF. The full variable domain, completed using reference TRBV13 and TRBJ1-4, is AAGVIQSPRHLIKEKRETATLKCYPIPRHDTVYWYQQGPGQDPQFLISFYEKMQSDKGSIPDRFSAQQFSDYHSELNMSSLELGDSALYFCARSNGNEKLFFGSGTQLSVL.

This sequence joins TRBV11-2 and TRBJ2-1, with D perhaps matching TRBD2 (5 bases). Germline V CDR1 and CDR2: SGHAT, FQNNGV. This CDR3 spans 15 amino acids. V lost 7 bases and J 4 bases, leaving 17 bases between the germline ends. The CDR3 DNA follows: TGTGCCAGCAACCCACTTTCCGGGAATTACAATGAGCAGTTCTTC. Its protein is CASNPLSGNYNEQFF.

Of note for this clonotype: A much larger clone is a single base away; this may be a read error. V is TRBV7-9 and J is TRBJ2-1, with 10 nucleotides matching TRBD2. The trim removed 8 bases at V and 8 bases at J, leaving 3 bases unmatched. Germline-derived CDR1 and CDR2 are SEHNR and FQNEAQ (reference sequence). This CDR3 comprises 12 residues. CDR3 sequence (DNA): TGTGCCAGCTGCGGGACTAGCGATGAGCAGTTCTTC. It encodes CASCGTSDEQFF.

This chain uses TRBV30 with TRBJ2-1, with TRBD2 matching over 8 bases. CDR1 and CDR2 from the germline V gene are GTSNPN and SVGIG (reference sequence). V lost 5 bases to trimming and J lost 10 bases; unmatched junction nucleotides: 10. The CDR3 has 13 residues. CDR3 sequence reads: CAWSRAGGSEQFF. CDR3 coding DNA: TGTGCCTGGTCTAGGGCGGGAGGAAGCGAGCAGTTCTTC.

Notes on this clonotype: With a much larger clone just one base away, this may be a read error. This chain uses TRBV7-9 with TRBJ1-5, with D perhaps TRBD1 (5 bases). The germline V gene has CDR1 SEHNR and CDR2 FQNEAQ (reference sequence). The CDR3 has 14 amino acids. CDR3 DNA sequence: TGTGCCAGCAGCTTGGGGGGGGTGAATCGGCCCCAGCATTTT. This sequence encodes CASSLGGVNRPQHF.

The table lists this clonotype with many counts. The V gene is TRBV7-9, the J gene TRBJ2-3; D is unclear. Germline CDR1 SEHNR, CDR2 FQNEAQ (reference sequence). The germline V and J ends were trimmed by 2 bases and 0 bases, with 9 bases remaining between them. The CDR3 loop spans 15 amino acids. The CDR3 bases are TGTGCCAGCAGCTTAATAATCGGGAGCACAGATACGCAGTATTTT. Amino acid sequence: CASSLIIGSTDTQYF.

V and J are TRBV4-3 and TRBJ1-1, with a possible D match to TRBD1 (6 bases). The CDR3 is 15 residues long. Trimming removed 2 bases at V and 4 bases at J, with 14 bases between. CDR1 is LGHNA and CDR2 is YSLEER in the germline V gene. Written as DNA, the CDR3 is TGCGCCAGCAGCCAAATATTCGGACAGACCACTGAAGCTTTCTTT. This gives the protein CASSQIFGQTTEAFF.

The J gene is TRBJ1-1, the V gene TRBV4-1; TRBD1 agrees at 7 bases. This CDR3 has 20 residues. The ends lost 2 bases at V and 0 bases at J; junction bases unmatched: 18. Germline loops: CDR1 MGHRA, CDR2 YSYEKL. In DNA, the CDR3 is TGCGCCAGCAGCCAAAGCCCCGCATCTCGGGACAGATTCATGAACACTGAAGCTTTCTTT. Its protein product is CASSQSPASRDRFMNTEAFF.

In this sample, this clonotype turned up many times. This chain connects TRBV29-1 to TRBJ2-3, with D possibly TRBD1 on 6 matching bases. Between the trimmed V and J ends, which lost 3 bases and 4 bases, there was a span of 17 bases. CDR3 length equals 15 residues. Germline CDR1 reads SQVTM; CDR2 reads ANQGSEA. The CDR3 region has the DNA TGCAGCGTTGAGTCGGGCCGCAGGGGTGCAGATACGCAGTATTTT. Amino acids: CSVESGRRGADTQYF.

V gene TRBV30 combines with J gene TRBJ2-3; 11 bases line up with TRBD2. The V and J ends lost 4 bases and 4 bases, in that order; junction bases with no gene match: 4. This CDR3 contains 14 residues. Germline V lookup: CDR1 GTSNPN, CDR2 SVGIG (reference sequence). For the CDR3, the DNA is TGTGCCTGGATAGCGGGAGGGCCGCCAGATACGCAGTATTTT. Translating gives CAWIAGGPPDTQYF.

This clonotype was observed many times. This rearrangement joins TRBV29-1 to TRBJ1-2; no clear D gene. Germline lookup yields CDR1 SQVTM and CDR2 ANQGSEA. Deletions cut 6 bases from V and 3 bases from J, with 14 bases between. The CDR3 sequence is 13 residues long. CDR3 in DNA: TGCAGCGTCCAAAAGGCGGAGGACTATGGCTACACCTTC. It yields the protein CSVQKAEDYGYTF.

The sample holds a few counts of this clonotype. V gene TRBV7-3 combines with J gene TRBJ2-1, with TRBD1 as a possible D gene (6 bases). The CDR3 loop spans 17 amino acids. V lost 5 bases to trimming and J lost 7 bases, with 24 bases between them. The V gene's germline CDR1 is SGHTA and CDR2 FQGTGA. The CDR3 DNA reads as TGTGCCAGCAGCCTCAACCCCGGGTCTCCGGGGACAAATGAGCAGTTCTTC. Translated, it gives CASSLNPGSPGTNEQFF.

This clonotype was counted ten times or more. V is TRBV4-1 and J is TRBJ2-5; unclear D gene. The CDR3 covers 13 residues. V lost 1 base and J 5 bases, leaving 8 bases between the germline ends. In germline, CDR1 is MGHRA, CDR2 YSYEKL. The CDR3 loop reads CASSQVGRETQYF. The CDR3, as DNA: TGCGCCAGCAGCCAAGTGGGAAGGGAGACCCAGTACTTC.

This clonotype was detected ten times or more. The rearrangement links TRBV6-6 to TRBJ1-1, with D unresolved. V was cut by 0 bases and J by 0 bases, with 11 bases left in between. CDR3 size: 16 residues. Germline lookup yields CDR1 MNHNY and CDR2 SVGAGI (reference sequence). The CDR3 nucleotides are TGTGCCAGCAGTTACTCGGCGCAACATATGAACACTGAAGCTTTCTTT. Protein product: CASSYSAQHMNTEAFF.

This clonotype was picked up a small number of times. The chain is built from TRBV30 and TRBJ1-1, with D perhaps matching TRBD1 (5 bases). The germline V gene encodes CDR1 GTSNPN and CDR2 SVGIG (reference sequence). V dropped 5 bases and J dropped 6 bases, with 16 bases sitting between them. The length of the CDR3 is 13 residues. In DNA, the CDR3 is TGTGCCTGGGACCCAAGTGGGGCCTCTGAAGCTTTCTTT. Its translation: CAWDPSGASEAFF.